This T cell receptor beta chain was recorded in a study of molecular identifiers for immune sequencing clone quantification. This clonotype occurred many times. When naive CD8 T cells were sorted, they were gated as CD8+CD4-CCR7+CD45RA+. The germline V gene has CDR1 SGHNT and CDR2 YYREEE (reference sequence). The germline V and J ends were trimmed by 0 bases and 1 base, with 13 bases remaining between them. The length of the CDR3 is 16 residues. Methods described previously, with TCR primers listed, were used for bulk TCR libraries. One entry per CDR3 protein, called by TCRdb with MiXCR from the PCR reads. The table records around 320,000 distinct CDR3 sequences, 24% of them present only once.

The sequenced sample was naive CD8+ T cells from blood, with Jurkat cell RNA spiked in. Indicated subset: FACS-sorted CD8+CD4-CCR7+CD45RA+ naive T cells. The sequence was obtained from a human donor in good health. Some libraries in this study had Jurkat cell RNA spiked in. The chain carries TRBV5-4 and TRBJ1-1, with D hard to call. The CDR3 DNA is TGTGCCAGCAGCTTGGGAGATTTCGGGCCGAACACTGAAGCTTTCTTT. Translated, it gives CASSLGDFGPNTEAFF.